The next 27 T cell receptor beta chains were all read from a single sample in a study of spatial heterogeneity in lung cancer (dated by TCRdb to the late 2010s). The sample's time point label, decoded: sample taken at primary tumor resection. The investigation overall reported the following: A correlation was observed between the number of expanded intratumoral alpha and beta TCRs and the tumor nonsynonymous mutation count.

Library creation used 5' RACE. Sequencing was performed on a NextSeq 500. TCRdb cleaned the public reads at Q25 with fastp, built clones with MiXCR and kept in-frame beta chains. Merged by CDR3 protein, the rows form single entries marked with the most common genes and DNA. The sample includes thousands of distinct CDR3 sequences, with roughly an eighth observed a single time. The top ten clonotypes cover roughly an eighth of the sample. Which antigens these TCRs recognize remains unknown. The source was lung tumor tissue, collected at surgery. Source of these receptors: a male donor with early-stage non-small cell lung cancer.

By sample share, this clonotype is medium-sized (0.01 to 0.1%). The size of this beta chain means little, since it is a stray read in a library made for alpha chains. The genes are TRBV13 and TRBJ2-1; 8 nucleotides line up with TRBD1. J gave up 12 bases and V 2 bases, and 9 bases lay outside the gene matches. The germline gives CDR1 PRHDT, CDR2 FYEKMQ (reference sequence). This CDR3 is built from 14 residues. CDR3 in DNA: TGTGCCAGCAGCTTACCCCGCAGGGGGCCAGTGCAGTTCTTC. Protein product: CASSLPRRGPVQFF.

There are many counts of this clonotype. Because the library targeted alpha chains, this beta chain is an off-target read whose size means little. The chain couples TRBV12-3 or TRBV12-4 to TRBJ2-3, with 10 bases fitting TRBD2. The CDR3 is 16 amino acids. With V trimmed by 6 bases and J by 3 bases, 9 bases remained unmatched. CDR3 nucleotide sequence: TGTGCCAGCAGGGCTAGCGGGAGAAGGGGAACAGATACGCAGTATTTT. It translates to CASRASGRRGTDTQYF.

This clonotype came up many times. For a library built for alpha chains, this beta chain is a stray read; little rests on its size. This chain joins TRBV20-1 and TRBJ2-2, with TRBD2 matching over 7 bases. The CDR3 runs 15 residues. Per germline, CDR1 DFQATT and CDR2 SNEGSKA (reference sequence). With 5 bases clipped from V and 6 bases from J, the junction kept 12 bases outside the gene matches. DNA of the CDR3: TGCAGTGCTTACAAGAGCGGGATTGGTTCCGGGGAGCTGTTTTTT. Encoded protein: CSAYKSGIGSGELFF.

This clonotype showed up many times. This beta chain lies outside the target of a library built for alpha chains; its clone size means little. This chain joins TRBV20-1 and TRBJ1-5, with D perhaps TRBD1 (6 bases). The CDR3 totals 13 residues. Germline V lookup: CDR1 DFQATT, CDR2 SNEGSKA (reference sequence). Trimming removed 1 base from V and 3 bases from J, with 7 bases in between. CDR3 DNA: TGCAGTGCTAGAGGGGGGCTCAATCAGCCCCAGCATTTT. Residues: CSARGGLNQPQHF.

This clonotype was observed many times. Within a library made for alpha chains, this beta chain is off target, and its count is uninformative. The chain combines TRBV6-6 with TRBJ2-3; D is uncertain. Germline CDR1 reads MNHNY; CDR2 reads SVGAGI (reference sequence). Trimming removed 5 bases at V and 6 bases at J, with 6 bases between. The CDR3 has 11 residues. The CDR3 DNA is TGTGCCAGCAGTCCCTCGGATACGCAGTATTTT. Protein product: CASSPSDTQYF.

This clonotype rates as medium-sized. In a library made to pick up alpha chains, this beta chain is a stray read with a size that means little. This chain uses TRBV13 with TRBJ1-2; TRBD1 aligns across 7 bases. V shed 0 bases, J shed 5 bases, and the junction held 3 bases outside the gene matches. Germline-derived CDR1 and CDR2 are PRHDT and FYEKMQ (reference sequence). The CDR3 sequence is 14 residues long. DNA of the CDR3: TGTGCCAGCAGCTTAGGGGACAGGAATTATGGCTACACCTTC. Translating gives CASSLGDRNYGYTF.

This clonotype occurred many times. In a library made to pick up alpha chains, this beta chain is a stray read with a size that means little. The chain uses TRBV6-2 or TRBV6-3 and TRBJ2-1; 7 nucleotides line up with TRBD1. Germline V gene lookup returns CDR1 MNHEY and CDR2 SVGEGT. CDR3 size: 14 residues. With V trimmed by 2 bases and J by 10 bases, 8 bases remained unmatched. The CDR3 sequence: CASSYGTAKGEQFF. The CDR3 DNA is TGTGCCAGCAGTTACGGGACAGCGAAAGGGGAGCAGTTCTTC.

This clonotype has a count of ten or more. The library was designed around alpha chains, so this beta chain is a stray read whose abundance carries little weight. The J gene is TRBJ1-1, the V gene TRBV6-5; 8 nucleotides match TRBD1. The ends lost 5 bases at V and 6 bases at J; junction bases unmatched: 2. CDR3 length: 12 residues. Germline V lookup: CDR1 MNHEY, CDR2 SVGAGI. The CDR3 bases are TGTGCCAGCAGTGGGACAGGCCCTGAAGCTTTCTTT. Protein sequence: CASSGTGPEAFF.

By share, this clonotype ranks as medium-sized (0.01 to 0.1%). Since the library was made to target alpha chains, this beta chain is a stray read and its abundance is not meaningful. The chain joins TRBV27 to TRBJ2-2; tentative D call: TRBD1 (6 bases). V was pared by 5 bases and J by 6 bases, with 13 bases between. CDR1 and CDR2 (germline): MNHEY, SMNVEV (reference sequence). The CDR3 consists of 14 residues. This CDR3 reads CASSLGAAAGELFF. CDR3 DNA: TGTGCCAGCAGTCTGGGGGCCGCCGCCGGGGAGCTGTTTTTT.

This clonotype was seen ten or more times. As an off-target read in a library built for alpha chains, this beta chain has a frequency of little significance. In DNA form, the CDR3 reads TGTGCCAGCAGCTGGGGACTGGGAGGGGAGACCCAGTACTTC. It is translated as CASSWGLGGETQYF. The rearrangement uses TRBV7-2 and TRBJ2-5, with 7 bases that match TRBD2. The CDR3 is 14 residues long. In germline, CDR1 is SGHTA, CDR2 FQGNSA. V lost 4 bases to trimming and J lost 5 bases; unmatched junction nucleotides: 7.

This clonotype was seen many times. Found in a library prepared for alpha chains, this beta chain is an off-target read, and its abundance has little meaning. The V call is TRBV5-6, the J call TRBJ1-2, with unresolved D. This CDR3 is 13 amino acids long. V lost 7 bases, J lost 8 bases, and 18 bases lay in between. The germline CDR1 and CDR2 sequences are SGHDT and YYEEEE. The CDR3 region is CASLPSGVGGYTF. In DNA, the CDR3 is TGTGCCAGCTTACCTTCTGGGGTCGGCGGCTACACCTTC.

Many counts were recorded for this clonotype. This beta chain is an unintended read in a library built for alpha chains; its size means little. CDR3 loop: CASSYGGTKGNEQFF. The CDR3 DNA reads as TGTGCCAGCAGTTACGGGGGGACTAAGGGCAATGAGCAGTTCTTC. The chain has TRBV6-5 and TRBJ2-1; 7 nucleotides match TRBD2. The CDR3 has 15 amino acids. Germline loops: CDR1 MNHEY, CDR2 SVGAGI. J was trimmed by 6 bases and V by 2 bases; bases with no gene match: 7.

This clonotype was seen repeatedly, ten times or more. Because the library targeted alpha chains, this beta chain is an off-target read whose size means little. The CDR3 coding sequence is TGTGCCAGCTCACCAGGGGGCAACACCGGGGAGCTGTTTTTT. Encoded protein: CASSPGGNTGELFF. The chain couples TRBV18 to TRBJ2-2; a weak D match, TRBD1 (6 bases). Trimming cost V 2 bases and J 2 bases, with 6 bases left between them. This CDR3 has 14 amino acids. The germline V gene has CDR1 KGHSH and CDR2 LQKENI. The full variable domain, with the rest looked up from reference TRBV18 and TRBJ2-2, is NAGVMQNPRHLVRRRGQEARLRCSPMKGHSHVYWYRQLPEEGLKFMVYLQKENIIDESGMPKERFSAEFPKEGPSILRIQQVVRGDSAAYFCASSPGGNTGELFFGEGSRLTVL.

To note about this clonotype: Since the library was made to target alpha chains, this beta chain is a stray read and its abundance is not meaningful. V is TRBV25-1 and J is TRBJ2-1; 10 bases fit TRBD1. CDR3 length equals 15 residues. The ends lost 8 bases at V and 2 bases at J; junction bases unmatched: 6. Germline V gives CDR1 MGHDK, CDR2 SYGVNS. The CDR3 protein is CASSIGQGAYNEQFF. The DNA of the CDR3 is TGTGCCAGCTCCATAGGACAGGGGGCCTACAATGAGCAGTTCTTC.

This clonotype was found many times. This beta chain represents an off-target read in a library built for alpha chains; its size is of limited meaning. The rearrangement uses TRBV12-3 or TRBV12-4 and TRBJ2-5; D gene ambiguous. The CDR3 runs 11 residues. The ends were cut back, 0 bases at V and 5 bases at J, with 1 base in the middle. This chain's CDR3 is CASSLAETQYF. The DNA for the CDR3 is TGTGCCAGCAGTTTAGCGGAGACCCAGTACTTC.

This clonotype was found many times. This beta chain was picked up by a library intended for alpha chains and is off target, so its count carries little meaning. The rearrangement uses TRBV9 and TRBJ2-1, with TRBD2 matching over 10 bases. The CDR3 covers 16 residues. V was clipped by 0 bases and J by 7 bases; unmatched bases: 7. Germline-derived CDR1 and CDR2 are SGDLS and YYNGEE. The CDR3 reads CASSVGLAGVYNEQFF. The CDR3 DNA reads as TGTGCCAGCAGCGTAGGGCTAGCGGGAGTATATAATGAGCAGTTCTTC.

This clonotype has at least ten counts. The library was designed around alpha chains, so this beta chain is a stray read whose abundance carries little weight. The V gene is TRBV7-9, the J gene TRBJ2-1; D uncertain. CDR1 is SEHNR, CDR2 FQNEAQ, per germline (reference sequence). V shed 11 bases and J shed 0 bases, with 14 bases lying between them. The CDR3 totals 14 residues. CDR3 sequence: CAVTVQSSYNEQFF. CDR3 nucleotides: TGTGCCGTAACAGTTCAATCCTCCTACAATGAGCAGTTCTTC.

This clonotype was recorded many times. A library prepared for alpha chains yielded this beta chain as an off-target read; its size is of little meaning. J is TRBJ2-7 and V is TRBV29-1; 12 positions match TRBD2. There are 21 residues in the CDR3. Trimming took 6 bases from V and 0 from J; bases not matched to a gene: 24. From germline, CDR1 is SQVTM and CDR2 ANQGSEA. The CDR3 reads CSVARPLTSGRILDSSYEQYF. The CDR3 nucleotides are TGCAGCGTCGCGCGGCCCCTGACTAGCGGGAGAATTCTAGACAGCTCCTACGAGCAGTACTTC.

This clonotype is labeled as medium-sized (0.01 to 0.1%). This beta chain is off target for a library built for alpha chains, so its abundance means little. The chain combines TRBV12-3 or TRBV12-4 with TRBJ2-7; weak D call: TRBD1 (5 bases). This CDR3 has 17 amino acids. With 4 bases removed from V and 3 bases from J, the gap between germline ends came to 22 bases. In DNA, the CDR3 is TGTGCCAGCAGTTCCACCGAAAGGGGTGGGGCCAACTACGAGCAGTACTTC. Translated, it gives CASSSTERGGANYEQYF.

This clonotype was seen at least ten times. This beta chain is a stray read from a library made for alpha chains; its abundance is not meaningful. The chain has TRBV7-8 and TRBJ2-4; D is ambiguous. V lost 5 bases to trimming and J lost 0 bases, with 2 bases between them. Germline-derived CDR1 and CDR2 are SGHVS and FQNEAQ. The CDR3 runs 12 residues. The CDR3 DNA reads as TGTGCCAGCAGCCCAGCCAAAAACATTCAGTACTTC. Translation: CASSPAKNIQYF.

Sample share makes this clonotype medium-sized. The library was built for alpha chains, so this beta chain is an off-target read and its size means little. CDR3 sequence reads: CASSSGNEQFF. The CDR3 bases are TGTGCCAGCAGCAGCGGGAATGAGCAGTTCTTC. The genes are TRBV12-3 or TRBV12-4 and TRBJ2-1; possibly TRBD2 for D (6 bases). The CDR3 consists of 11 residues. Deletions cut 6 bases from V and 7 bases from J, with 7 bases between.

This clonotype was recorded at least ten times. A library prepared for alpha chains yielded this beta chain as an off-target read; its size is of little meaning. The chain has TRBV6-6 and TRBJ2-2; 11 bases fit TRBD1. Trimming removed 6 bases from V and 6 bases from J; junction bases left unmatched: 15. Germline-derived CDR1 and CDR2 are MNHNY and SVGAGI (reference sequence). The CDR3 sequence is 18 residues long. CDR3 sequence: CASSRGQGASFHPGELFF. CDR3 DNA: TGTGCCAGCAGCCGTGGACAGGGGGCTTCCTTCCACCCCGGGGAGCTGTTTTTT.

This clonotype was counted many times. The size of this beta chain means little, since it is a stray read in a library made for alpha chains. This chain uses TRBV3-1 with TRBJ2-4, with 11 bases identical to TRBD2. This CDR3 spans 15 amino acids. CDR1 LGHDT and CDR2 YNNKEL come from the germline V gene (reference sequence). V gave up 4 bases and J gave up 6 bases; unmatched junction bases: 5. Here the CDR3 reads CASSPTSGSLNIQYF. The CDR3 DNA reads TGTGCCAGCAGCCCAACTAGCGGGAGTCTAAACATTCAGTACTTC.

This clonotype came up many times. The library was prepared for alpha chains; this beta chain is a stray read, so its frequency means little. The V and J genes are TRBV27 and TRBJ2-7, with a tentative D call TRBD2 (6 bases). Germline V gene data show CDR1 as MNHEY and CDR2 as SMNVEV (reference sequence). Trimming took off 7 bases at V and 7 bases at J, with 17 bases between the two ends. CDR3 length equals 13 residues. CDR3 loop: CASKQEPSGEQYF. DNA for the CDR3: TGTGCCAGCAAGCAGGAACCGAGCGGGGAGCAGTACTTC.

In its sample, this clonotype was seen many times. This beta chain is an off-target read within a library intended for alpha chains, so its frequency means little. The V and J genes are TRBV5-5 and TRBJ2-3, with 9 bases lining up with TRBD2. CDR1 SGHKS and CDR2 YYEKEE come from the germline V gene (reference sequence). Trimming at V came to 3 bases and at J to 6 bases, leaving 11 bases not matched to a gene. CDR3 length: 16 amino acids. CDR3 region: CASSSLVAGGGDTQYF. For the CDR3, the DNA is TGTGCCAGCAGCTCGCTGGTGGCGGGAGGGGGGGATACGCAGTATTTT.

This clonotype showed up many times. The size of this beta chain means little, since it is a stray read in a library made for alpha chains. The chain recombines TRBV5-8 with TRBJ2-7; D may be TRBD2 (5 bases). The CDR3 loop spans 13 amino acids. Trimming left V 2 bases short and J 5 bases short, with 11 bases between. The V gene's germline CDR1 is SGHTS and CDR2 YDEGEE. The CDR3 is CASSFGQEDEQYF. Written as DNA, the CDR3 is TGTGCCAGCAGCTTTGGCCAGGAGGACGAGCAGTACTTC.

In its sample, this clonotype was seen many times. The size of this beta chain means little, since it is a stray read in a library made for alpha chains. This rearrangement joins TRBV27 to TRBJ1-6; a possible D gene is TRBD1 (6 bases). The CDR3 extends over 13 amino acids. V was trimmed by 4 bases and J by 8 bases, leaving 9 bases between them. Germline lookup yields CDR1 MNHEY and CDR2 SMNVEV (reference sequence). CDR3 DNA: TGTGCCAGCAGTTCCTACAGGGATTCACCCCTCCACTTT. It encodes CASSSYRDSPLHF.